Described below is a single T cell receptor (beta chain) sequence and its context. Antigen unknown. The data were obtained in a study of T cell responses to AZD1222 COVID-19 vaccine. The germline gives CDR1 LGHNA, CDR2 YNFKEQ. V was clipped by 4 bases and J by 0 bases; unmatched bases: 10. The CDR3 is 17 amino acids. Regarding the study as a whole: Spike-specific TCR breadth and depth rose after two AZD1222 doses. Unmutated variant regions reportedly attract nearly half of all spike-specific TCRs.

Here immunoSEQ multiplex PCR was the method, and the copy in TCRdb shows in-frame clones only, minus some. Of under 110,000 clones in the sample, about 92% are singletons; the top ten hold 8%. This TCR was recovered from an adult who received the AZD1222 COVID-19 vaccine. Sequences were derived from peripheral blood, sampled 28 days after the second AZD1222 dose. J is TRBJ2-3 and V is TRBV4-2; TRBD2 agrees at 7 bases. The CDR3: CASSPVGSGASTDTQYF. The CDR3 region has the DNA TGTGCCAGCAGCCCAGTGGGGAGCGGGGCTAGCACAGATACGCAGTATTTT.